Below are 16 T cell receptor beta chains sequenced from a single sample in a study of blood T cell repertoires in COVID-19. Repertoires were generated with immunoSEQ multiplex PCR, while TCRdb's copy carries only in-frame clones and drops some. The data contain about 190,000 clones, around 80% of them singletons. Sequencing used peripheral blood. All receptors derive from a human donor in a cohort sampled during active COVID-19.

The chain's CDR3 is CASSVAGQDYGYTF. DNA for the CDR3: TGTGCCAGCAGCGTAGCCGGACAGGACTATGGCTACACCTTC. This chain uses TRBV9 with TRBJ1-2; 7 bases map to TRBD1. This CDR3 comprises 14 residues. V lost 0 bases, J lost 3 bases, and 2 bases stayed unmatched. The germline gives CDR1 SGDLS, CDR2 YYNGEE.

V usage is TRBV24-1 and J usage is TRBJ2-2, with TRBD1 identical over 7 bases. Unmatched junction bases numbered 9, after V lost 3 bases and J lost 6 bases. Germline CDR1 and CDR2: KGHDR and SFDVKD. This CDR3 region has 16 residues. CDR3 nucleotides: TGTGCCACCAGTGATCCCCGACAGGGTTTTGCCGGGGAGCTGTTTTTT. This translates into CATSDPRQGFAGELFF.

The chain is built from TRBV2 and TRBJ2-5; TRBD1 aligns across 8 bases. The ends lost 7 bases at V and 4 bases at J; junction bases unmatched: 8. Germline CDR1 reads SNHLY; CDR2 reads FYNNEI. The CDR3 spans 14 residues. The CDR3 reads CASTLGGQGETQYF. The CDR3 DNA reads TGTGCCAGCACACTGGGAGGACAGGGAGAGACCCAGTACTTC.

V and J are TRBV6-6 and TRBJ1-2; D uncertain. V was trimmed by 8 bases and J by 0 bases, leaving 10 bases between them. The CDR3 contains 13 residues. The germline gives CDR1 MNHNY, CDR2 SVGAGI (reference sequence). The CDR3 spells CASLTVSNYGYTF. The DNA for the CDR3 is TGTGCCAGCCTTACGGTATCTAACTATGGCTACACCTTC.

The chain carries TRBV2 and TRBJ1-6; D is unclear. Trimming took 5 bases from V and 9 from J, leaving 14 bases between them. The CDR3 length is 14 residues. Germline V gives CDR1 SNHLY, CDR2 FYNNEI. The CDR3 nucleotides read TGTGCCAGCAGTAAAGACGGACTGACTTCACCCCTCCACTTT. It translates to CASSKDGLTSPLHF.

CDR3 protein: CASSISPLAGGRVYEQYF. In DNA form, the CDR3 reads TGTGCCAGTAGTATTTCCCCACTAGCGGGAGGGCGAGTATACGAGCAGTACTTC. The chain is built from TRBV19 and TRBJ2-7; the match to TRBD2 covers 13 bases. This CDR3 is built from 18 residues. CDR1 LNHDA and CDR2 SQIVND come from the germline V gene (reference sequence). Trimming removed 3 bases from V and 4 bases from J; junction bases left unmatched: 12.

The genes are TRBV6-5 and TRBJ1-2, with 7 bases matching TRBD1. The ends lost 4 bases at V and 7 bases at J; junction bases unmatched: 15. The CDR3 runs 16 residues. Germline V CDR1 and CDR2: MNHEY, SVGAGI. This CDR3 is CASSSGRTGRSGGYTF. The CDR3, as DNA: TGTGCCAGCAGTTCCGGGCGGACAGGCCGTTCAGGTGGCTACACCTTC.

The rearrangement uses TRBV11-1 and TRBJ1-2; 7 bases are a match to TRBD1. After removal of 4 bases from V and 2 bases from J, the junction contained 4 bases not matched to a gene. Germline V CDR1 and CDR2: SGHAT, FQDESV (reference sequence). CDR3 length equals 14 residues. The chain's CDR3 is CASSSRTGNYGYTF. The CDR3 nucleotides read TGTGCCAGCAGCTCCAGGACAGGCAACTATGGCTACACCTTC.

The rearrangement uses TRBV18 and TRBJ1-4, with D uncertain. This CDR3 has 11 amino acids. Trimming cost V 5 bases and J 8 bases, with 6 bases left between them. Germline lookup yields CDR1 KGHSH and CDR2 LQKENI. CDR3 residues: CASSGEEKLFF. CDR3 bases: TGTGCCAGCTCAGGGGAGGAAAAACTGTTTTTT. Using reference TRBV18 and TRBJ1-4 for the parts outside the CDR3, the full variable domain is NAGVMQNPRHLVRRRGQEARLRCSPMKGHSHVYWYRQLPEEGLKFMVYLQKENIIDESGMPKERFSAEFPKEGPSILRIQQVVRGDSAAYFCASSGEEKLFFGSGTQLSVL.

The CDR3, as DNA: TGTGCCAGCAGCCCCGGGACAGGGTACAATGAGCAGTTCTTC. It codes for CASSPGTGYNEQFF. V is TRBV2 and J is TRBJ2-1, with TRBD1 identical over 9 bases. This CDR3 is 14 amino acids long. The germline V gene encodes CDR1 SNHLY and CDR2 FYNNEI. Trimming at V came to 6 bases and at J to 4 bases, leaving 4 bases not matched to a gene.

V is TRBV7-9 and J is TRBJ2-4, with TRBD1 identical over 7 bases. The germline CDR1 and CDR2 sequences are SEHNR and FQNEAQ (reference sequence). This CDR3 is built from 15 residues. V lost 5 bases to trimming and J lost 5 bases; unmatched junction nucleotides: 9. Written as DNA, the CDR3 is TGTGCCAGCAGCCCCCTAATAGGGGGCCAAAACATTCAGTACTTC. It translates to CASSPLIGGQNIQYF.

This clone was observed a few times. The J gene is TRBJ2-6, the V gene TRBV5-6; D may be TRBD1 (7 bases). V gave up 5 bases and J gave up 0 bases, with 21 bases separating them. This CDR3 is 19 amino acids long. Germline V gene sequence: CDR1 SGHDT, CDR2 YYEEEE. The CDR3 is CASRGPRGVGLSGANVLTF. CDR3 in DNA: TGTGCCAGCAGAGGTCCCAGGGGGGTCGGGCTCTCTGGGGCCAACGTCCTGACTTTC.

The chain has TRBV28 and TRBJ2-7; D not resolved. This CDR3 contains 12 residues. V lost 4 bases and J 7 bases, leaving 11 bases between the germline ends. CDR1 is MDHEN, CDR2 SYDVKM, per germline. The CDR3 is CASSWYGVEQYF. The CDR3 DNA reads TGTGCCAGCAGTTGGTACGGTGTGGAGCAGTACTTC.

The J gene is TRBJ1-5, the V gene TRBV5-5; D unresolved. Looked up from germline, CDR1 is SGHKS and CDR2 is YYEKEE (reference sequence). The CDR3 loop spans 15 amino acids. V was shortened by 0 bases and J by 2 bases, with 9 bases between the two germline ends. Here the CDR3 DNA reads TGTGCCAGCAGCTTGGCGAGTTTAGGCAATCAGCCCCAGCATTTT. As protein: CASSLASLGNQPQHF.

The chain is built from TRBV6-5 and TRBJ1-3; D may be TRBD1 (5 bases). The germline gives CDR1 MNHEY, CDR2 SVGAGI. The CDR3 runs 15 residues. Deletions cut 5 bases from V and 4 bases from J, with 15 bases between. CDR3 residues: CASSRQQGAGNTIYF. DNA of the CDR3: TGTGCCAGCAGTCGACAGCAGGGTGCAGGAAACACCATATATTTT.

The CDR3 is CASSVVSHITEAFF. Written as DNA, the CDR3 is TGTGCCAGCAGCGTAGTTTCACACATCACTGAAGCTTTCTTT. The V gene is TRBV9, the J gene TRBJ1-1; D is uncertain. The V gene's germline CDR1 is SGDLS and CDR2 YYNGEE. The CDR3 has 14 amino acids. V lost 0 bases and J lost 4, with 10 bases in between.